The next 20 T cell receptor beta chains were all read from a single sample in a study of breast tumors, draining lymph nodes, adjacent tissues. TCRdb analysed the multiplex PCR reads with MiXCR anew, one entry per CDR3 protein. Of tens of thousands of distinct CDR3 sequences listed, 25% to 35% are singletons. Breast cancer patients provided tissue from their axillary draining lymph nodes. Source material: axillary lymph node tissue. The receptors originated from a female donor with breast cancer. Some clones in this sample may be carry-over from other donors' samples.

This clonotype appeared a few times. The chain couples TRBV10-3 to TRBJ1-1; 9 positions agree with TRBD1. Germline values: CDR1 ENHRY, CDR2 SYGVKD. Trimming took 9 bases from V and 6 from J; bases not matched to a gene: 8. This CDR3 has 13 residues. The CDR3 DNA sequence: TGTGCCATAAGACACCGGGACAGGGCTGAAGCTTTCTTT. Encoded protein: CAIRHRDRAEAFF.

This clonotype has a count of ten or more. The CDR3 protein is CASSLGPGRADTQYF. The CDR3 DNA reads TGTGCCAGCAGCTTAGGTCCGGGAAGGGCAGATACGCAGTATTTT. This sequence joins TRBV7-8 and TRBJ2-3, with D perhaps matching TRBD2 (5 bases). The CDR3 runs 15 residues. V shed 1 base and J shed 4 bases, with 12 bases lying between them. Germline CDR1 SGHVS, CDR2 FQNEAQ.

This chain uses TRBV6-5 with TRBJ2-5; D remains unclear. V was shortened by 0 bases and J by 0 bases, with 8 bases between the two germline ends. Per the germline V gene, CDR1 is MNHEY and CDR2 is SVGAGI. CDR3 size: 15 residues. The CDR3 loop reads CASSYSPEYQETQYF. The DNA for the CDR3 is TGTGCCAGCAGTTACTCCCCCGAATACCAAGAGACCCAGTACTTC.

This clonotype was observed many times. The chain employs TRBV5-1 and TRBJ2-2, with 7 nucleotides matching TRBD1. Trimming took 4 bases from V and 5 from J; bases not matched to a gene: 11. Germline V gene sequence: CDR1 SGHRS, CDR2 YFSETQ. This CDR3 is built from 16 residues. This CDR3 is CASSQTGTVVTGELFF. CDR3 sequence (DNA): TGCGCCAGCAGCCAGACCGGGACAGTTGTTACCGGGGAGCTGTTTTTT.

This clonotype was found many times. V is TRBV4-3 and J is TRBJ2-3; perhaps TRBD1 as D (6 bases). Germline loops: CDR1 LGHNA, CDR2 YSLEER. V lost 3 bases and J lost 0, with 7 bases in between. The CDR3 extends over 14 amino acids. CDR3 sequence reads: CASSQGASTDTQYF. CDR3 bases: TGCGCCAGCAGCCAGGGGGCTAGCACAGATACGCAGTATTTT.

Details on this clonotype: A read error is possible here, since a much larger clone lies one base away. Lacking the conserved final phenylalanine or tryptophan, this CDR3 likely reflects a read error. This sequence joins TRBV11-3 and TRBJ1-2; D is undetermined. From germline, CDR1 is SGHNT and CDR2 YENEEA. The CDR3 is 13 amino acids. V was clipped by 4 bases and J by 0 bases, with 6 bases between them. CDR3 DNA: TGTGCCAGCAGCTCAAATCCTAACTATGGCTACACCCTC. Residues: CASSSNPNYGYTL.

This clonotype was detected many times. The chain carries TRBV12-3 or TRBV12-4 and TRBJ2-1; D uncertain. CDR3 length: 12 residues. Trimming left V 1 base short and J 10 bases short, with 8 bases between. The CDR3 DNA reads as TGTGCCAGCAGTTTAGGTGGGCGAGAGCAGTTCTTC. Amino acid sequence: CASSLGGREQFF.

This clonotype was seen a single time. This CDR3 is missing its conserved last phenylalanine or tryptophan, likely due to a read error. This chain uses TRBV19 with TRBJ2-7; 9 bases match TRBD2. The CDR3 totals 20 residues. With 3 bases clipped from V and 1 base from J, the junction kept 19 bases outside the gene matches. The V gene's germline CDR1 is LNHDA and CDR2 SQIVND (reference sequence). CDR3 nucleotide sequence: TGTGCCAGTAGTATCGTTGGGACTGGCGGGAGGGCCATTGGGTCCTACGAGCAGTACCTC. As protein: CASSIVGTGGRAIGSYEQYL.

This clonotype was seen ten or more times. The chain joins TRBV5-1 to TRBJ1-2, with 7 bases that match TRBD1. This CDR3 spans 14 amino acids. V was clipped by 3 bases and J by 6 bases; unmatched bases: 8. Germline V lookup: CDR1 SGHRS, CDR2 YFSETQ. CDR3 loop: CASSSPTGRNGYTF. In DNA, the CDR3 is TGCGCCAGCAGCTCCCCGACAGGGAGGAATGGCTACACCTTC. Full variable domain (missing parts from reference TRBV5-1 and TRBJ1-2): KAGVTQTPRYLIKTRGQQVTLSCSPISGHRSVSWYQQTPGQGLQFLFEYFSETQRNKGNFPGRFSGRQFSNSRSEMNVSTLELGDSALYLCASSSPTGRNGYTFGSGTRLTVV.

This clonotype has at least ten counts. For the CDR3, the DNA is TGCGCCAGCAGCTTCCAACCCGGGGGTACCGGGGAGCTGTTTTTT. Translating it yields CASSFQPGGTGELFF. This chain connects TRBV5-1 to TRBJ2-2; TRBD2 is a possible D gene (6 bases). This CDR3 is 15 amino acids long. V lost 2 bases and J lost 5, with 13 bases in between. Germline V gene lookup returns CDR1 SGHRS and CDR2 YFSETQ.

This clonotype was counted ten times or more. The chain couples TRBV27 to TRBJ1-5; 8 nucleotides agree with TRBD1. Germline V gene lookup returns CDR1 MNHEY and CDR2 SMNVEV (reference sequence). With 8 bases clipped from V and 3 bases from J, the junction kept 3 bases outside the gene matches. This CDR3 contains 13 residues. CDR3 loop: CASGDRNNQPQHF. For the CDR3, the DNA is TGTGCCAGCGGGGACAGGAACAATCAGCCCCAGCATTTT.

At least ten counts were recorded for this clonotype. The chain joins TRBV18 to TRBJ2-7; 8 bases match TRBD1. Germline loops: CDR1 KGHSH, CDR2 LQKENI. This CDR3 has 14 amino acids. With 4 bases clipped from V and 7 bases from J, the junction kept 9 bases outside the gene matches. CDR3 DNA sequence: TGTGCCAGCTCACTCCGGACAGGGCAGGGGGAGCAGTACTTC. Translated: CASSLRTGQGEQYF.

In this sample, this clonotype turned up many times. This rearrangement joins TRBV11-3 to TRBJ2-7; 11 bases align to TRBD2. Germline CDR1 is SGHNT and CDR2 is YENEEA. This CDR3 has 16 residues. Trimming took 1 base from V and 2 from J; bases not matched to a gene: 4. CDR3 residues: CASSLVYSGRAYEQYF. The CDR3 nucleotides are TGTGCCAGCAGCTTAGTTTATAGCGGGAGGGCCTACGAGCAGTACTTC.

This chain connects TRBV30 to TRBJ2-3; TRBD2 matches at 9 bases. V shed 1 base and J 4 bases; nucleotides not matched to a gene: 12. Germline V lookup: CDR1 GTSNPN, CDR2 SVGIG (reference sequence). CDR3 length: 17 amino acids. CDR3 bases: TGTGCCTGGAGTGGTCCCGATAGCGGGAGCAGCGCAGATACGCAGTATTTT. It encodes CAWSGPDSGSSADTQYF.

This clonotype showed up many times. The CDR3 here is CASSTRLAGEGGELFF. The DNA of the CDR3 is TGTGCCAGTAGTACAAGACTAGCGGGGGAAGGCGGGGAGCTGTTTTTT. This chain links TRBV19 with TRBJ2-2, with TRBD2 identical over 12 bases. Looked up from germline, CDR1 is LNHDA and CDR2 is SQIVND (reference sequence). This CDR3 has 16 residues. After removal of 4 bases from V and 7 bases from J, the junction contained 7 bases not matched to a gene.

The table lists this clonotype with many counts. This chain joins TRBV9 and TRBJ1-2; TRBD1 matches 7 bases. This CDR3 contains 15 residues. CDR1 is SGDLS, CDR2 YYNGEE, per germline. V gave up 0 bases and J gave up 2 bases; unmatched junction bases: 4. The CDR3 is CASSVEGQANYGYTF. The DNA of the CDR3 is TGTGCCAGCAGCGTAGAAGGACAGGCGAACTATGGCTACACCTTC.

Notes on this clonotype: A much larger clone lies one base from this, so it may be a read error. The CDR3 DNA sequence: TGCAGTGCTAGAAATCTCGGGGCAGAACCCTACAATGAGCAGTCCTTC. Its translation is CSARNLGAEPYNEQSF. The rearrangement joins TRBV20-1 to TRBJ2-1; the D call may be TRBD1 or TRBD2 (5 bases each). Germline V CDR1 and CDR2: DFQATT, SNEGSKA (reference sequence). The CDR3 contains 16 residues.

The table lists this clonotype with many counts. The J gene is TRBJ2-7, the V gene TRBV28, with D possibly called TRBD1 or TRBD2 (5 bases each). The CDR3 is 11 residues long. The germline gives CDR1 MDHEN, CDR2 SYDVKM. Deletions cut 8 bases from V and 3 bases from J, with 8 bases between. CDR3 amino acids: CASGDGYEQYF. The CDR3 DNA reads as TGTGCCAGCGGGGACGGCTACGAGCAGTACTTC.

Many counts were recorded for this clonotype. The chain links TRBV7-9 to TRBJ2-7; a possible D gene is TRBD1 (6 bases). V gave up 0 bases and J gave up 2 bases, with 11 bases separating them. CDR3 length: 15 residues. The germline CDR1 and CDR2 sequences are SEHNR and FQNEAQ (reference sequence). The CDR3 region is CASSLAPDRTYEQYF. The CDR3 coding sequence is TGTGCCAGCAGCTTAGCACCCGACAGGACCTACGAGCAGTACTTC.

The V and J genes are TRBV20-1 and TRBJ1-5; the match to TRBD1 covers 8 bases. The V gene's germline CDR1 is DFQATT and CDR2 SNEGSKA (reference sequence). The junction had 15 bases not matched to a gene; V was cut back by 8 bases and J by 0 bases. This CDR3 spans 17 amino acids. The CDR3 DNA sequence: TGCAGTTCATTCTCTGACAGGGGCGGTCATAGCAATCAGCCCCAGCATTTT. It yields the protein CSSFSDRGGHSNQPQHF.